This TCR beta chain appears in the sequencing data of a study of T cells in Graves' hyperthyroidism and ophthalmopathy (dated by TCRdb to about 2019). Background on the whole study: Peripheral blood samples were taken at initial diagnosis, before any treatment was given. Prospective prediction of ophthalmopathy was tested in an independent validation cohort consisting of 18 to 20 hyperthyroidism patients and some 16 patients who later progressed to ophthalmopathy. The paper describes TCR Vbeta CDR3 sequencing of roughly 130 peripheral blood samples, made up of some 40 ophthalmopathy patients, 70 to 80 hyperthyroidism patients and 17 progressor patients. To identify TCR V-J signatures that set the groups apart, the researchers used a discovery cohort of 95 to 100 patients, made up of 40 to 45 with Graves' ophthalmopathy and about 55 with stable Graves' hyperthyroidism. The 95 to 100 discovery patients were randomly divided into training and test sets at a 7:3 ratio. Thyroid tissue and blood T-cell repertoires from about six Graves' hyperthyroidism patients were also compared in the study. Once sampling was done, hyperthyroidism patients were given methimazole at a starting dose of 30 mg daily, whereas ophthalmopathy patients were given high-dose intravenous methylprednisolone.

The TCR beta CDR3 regions were amplified from the RNA transcripts. For the first round of RT-PCR on the TCR CDR3, the HTBI primer set was used together with the Qiagen OneStep RT-PCR kit. Libraries were constructed in a second round of multiplex PCR, after which size selection and purification were performed. The libraries were sequenced on an Illumina HiSeq2000 using paired-end 100 bp reads. For the original study's pipeline: Raw data were processed with SOAPnuke, discarding reads with adapters, uncalled bases, mean Phred below 15, or no exact constant-primer or identifier match. COPE v1.2.5 was used to merge high-quality paired reads, and clonotypes were defined as unique nucleotide sequences. MiTCR v1.1 was used to align the clonotypes against IMGT TRBV, TRBD and TRBJ reference segments. Only V-J combinations with frequency above 0.0001, covering about 99% of repertoires, were analysed. A TCS score was defined as the ratio of F50 (clonal expansion) to E x V (chaos), with BLOSUM62-based TCRdist applied between CDR3 peptides within each V-J. Welch's t-statistics and random forest reduced around 550 V-J features to roughly 13, which were used in a naive Bayes classifier (R e1071). TCRdb handled the public reads itself, with Q25 trimming in fastp and clone calling in MiXCR, and kept productive beta chains. Merged by CDR3 protein, the rows form single entries marked with the most common genes and DNA. Clone size and V and J calls follow TCRdb, not the original study. A total of approximately 600,000 distinct CDR3 sequences appear in this sample, 14% of them only once. Clones ranked in the top ten supply more than 5% of the sample.

Clipping removes 3 bases from V and 2 bases from J, with 5 as the unmatched junction base count. Including the terminal cysteine and phenylalanine, the CDR3 comprises 15 residues. Only the CDR3 region is kept as DNA, spanning 45 bases read in frame from base 1. Reading the germline V gene (reference sequence) gives CDR1 GTSNPN and CDR2 SVGIG. The paper's findings and limits, for the study overall: A model built on a 13 V-J signature distinguished ophthalmopathy from stable hyperthyroidism, reaching roughly 88% sensitivity and around 81% specificity in cross-validation and 80%/75% in testing. Most expanded thyroid clonotypes (frequency above 0.001) were also detected in blood, a finding suggesting that blood repertoires may reflect thyroid immune responses. In validation, the model predicted progression to ophthalmopathy a median of about 5.9 months before onset, with about 67% sensitivity and nearly 75% specificity. Sample size was not statistically predetermined, and blinding of investigators to group allocation was not performed.

Hyperthyroidism patients were newly diagnosed, had a disease duration of under 2 months, and were aged 18 to 65 years. Exclusion was applied to patients with uncontrolled infections, other autoimmune diseases, pregnancy or lactation. Diagnoses relied on clinical symptoms, serum thyroxine and TRAb, thyroid ultrasound and orbital computed tomography. For progressor patients, blood was drawn at the first diagnosis of hyperthyroidism, before any ophthalmopathy symptoms had appeared. Ficoll-Paque density gradient centrifugation was used to isolate PBMCs from 8 to 10 ml of fresh peripheral blood. Progressor patients were initially diagnosed with Graves' hyperthyroidism and developed ophthalmopathy during follow-up. Total RNA was extracted with Trizol reagent, and quality was checked on an Agilent 2100 Bioanalyzer. This clonotype was detected a few times. Which antigen it targets is not known. Base qualities were left out, and no much larger clone turns up one base away.

This sequence originates from a woman in her thirties with Graves' hyperthyroidism that later progressed to Graves' ophthalmopathy. Sequences were obtained from blood. The receptor chain draws on TRBV30 and TRBJ2-1, with 9 bases aligning to TRBD2. The CDR3 has the sequence CAWRLTSGTYNEQFF. Read as DNA, the sequence is TGTGCCTGGAGATTGACTAGCGGTACCTACAATGAGCAGTTCTTC.